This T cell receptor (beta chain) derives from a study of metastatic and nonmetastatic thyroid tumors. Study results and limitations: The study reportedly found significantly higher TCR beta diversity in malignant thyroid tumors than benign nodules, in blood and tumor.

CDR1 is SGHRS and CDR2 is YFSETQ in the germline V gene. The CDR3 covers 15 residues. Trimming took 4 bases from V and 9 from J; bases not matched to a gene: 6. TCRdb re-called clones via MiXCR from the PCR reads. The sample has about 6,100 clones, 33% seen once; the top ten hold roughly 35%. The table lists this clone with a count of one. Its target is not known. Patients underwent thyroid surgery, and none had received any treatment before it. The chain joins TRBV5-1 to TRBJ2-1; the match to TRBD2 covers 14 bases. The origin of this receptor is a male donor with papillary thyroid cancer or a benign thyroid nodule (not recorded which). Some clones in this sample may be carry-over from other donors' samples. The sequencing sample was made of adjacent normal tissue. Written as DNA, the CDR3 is TGCGCCAGCAGCGGGGGACTAGCGGGAGATTTTGAGCAGTTCTTC. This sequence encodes CASSGGLAGDFEQFF.